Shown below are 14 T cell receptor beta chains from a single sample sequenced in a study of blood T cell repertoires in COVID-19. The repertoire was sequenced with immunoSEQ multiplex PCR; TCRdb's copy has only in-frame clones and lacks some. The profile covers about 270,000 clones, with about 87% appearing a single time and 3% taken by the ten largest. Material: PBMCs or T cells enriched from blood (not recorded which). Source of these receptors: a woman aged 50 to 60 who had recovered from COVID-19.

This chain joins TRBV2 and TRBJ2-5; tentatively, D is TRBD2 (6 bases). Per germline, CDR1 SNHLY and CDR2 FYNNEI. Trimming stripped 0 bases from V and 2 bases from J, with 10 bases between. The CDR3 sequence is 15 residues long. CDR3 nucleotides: TGTGCCAGCAGTGAAGCCAGCGGGTCACAAGAGACCCAGTACTTC. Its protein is CASSEASGSQETQYF.

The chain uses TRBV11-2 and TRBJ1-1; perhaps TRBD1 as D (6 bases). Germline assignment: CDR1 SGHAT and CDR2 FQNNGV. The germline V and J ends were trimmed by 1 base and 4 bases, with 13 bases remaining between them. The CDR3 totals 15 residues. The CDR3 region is CASSLVFGGATEAFF. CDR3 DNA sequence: TGTGCCAGCAGCTTAGTTTTCGGGGGGGCCACTGAAGCTTTCTTT.

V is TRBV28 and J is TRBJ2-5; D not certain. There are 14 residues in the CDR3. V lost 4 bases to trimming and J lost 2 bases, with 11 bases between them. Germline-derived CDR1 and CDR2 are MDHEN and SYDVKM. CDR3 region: CASSSSAIQETQYF. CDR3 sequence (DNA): TGTGCCAGCAGTTCAAGCGCCATACAAGAGACCCAGTACTTC.

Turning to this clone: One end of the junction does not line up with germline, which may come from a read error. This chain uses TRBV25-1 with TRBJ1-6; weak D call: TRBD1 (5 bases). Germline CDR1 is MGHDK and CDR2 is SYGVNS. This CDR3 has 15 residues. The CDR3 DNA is TGTGCCAGCACTGAAGCACGGGGGTTTGATTCACCCCTCCACTTT. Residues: CASTEARGFDSPLHF.

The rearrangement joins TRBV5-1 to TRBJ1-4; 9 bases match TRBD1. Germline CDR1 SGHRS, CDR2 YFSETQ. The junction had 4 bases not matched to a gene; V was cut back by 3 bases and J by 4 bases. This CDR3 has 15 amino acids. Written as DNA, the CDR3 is TGCGCCAGCAGCTCCGGGACAGGGCATAATGAAAAACTGTTTTTT. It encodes CASSSGTGHNEKLFF.

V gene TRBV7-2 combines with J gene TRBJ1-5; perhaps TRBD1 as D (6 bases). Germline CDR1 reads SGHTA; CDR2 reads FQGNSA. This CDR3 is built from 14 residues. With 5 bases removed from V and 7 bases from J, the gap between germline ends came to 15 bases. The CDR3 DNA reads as TGTGCCAGCAGCCTTACAGGGTTGGAGCAGCCCCAGCATTTT. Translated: CASSLTGLEQPQHF.

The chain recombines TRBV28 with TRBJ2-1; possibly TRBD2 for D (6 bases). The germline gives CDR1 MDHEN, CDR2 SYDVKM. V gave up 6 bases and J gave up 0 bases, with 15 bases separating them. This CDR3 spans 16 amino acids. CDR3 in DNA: TGTGCCAGCAGGACCTCTGGGGAGGCCTCCTACAATGAGCAGTTCTTC. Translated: CASRTSGEASYNEQFF.

CDR3 DNA: TGTGCCAGCAGCTCCCGACTAGCCCCAGAAAGTGAGCAGTTCTTC. Protein sequence: CASSSRLAPESEQFF. This chain links TRBV7-3 with TRBJ2-1; the match to TRBD2 covers 7 bases. The CDR3 consists of 15 residues. Unmatched junction bases numbered 12, after V lost 4 bases and J lost 9 bases. The germline V gene encodes CDR1 SGHTA and CDR2 FQGTGA.

The CDR3 bases are TGTGCCAGCAGCTTAGCGGGGGGTAAAGAGACCCAGTACTTC. The encoded protein is CASSLAGGKETQYF. The chain carries TRBV7-2 and TRBJ2-5, with D maybe TRBD2 (6 bases). The CDR3 consists of 14 residues. V was pared by 0 bases and J by 3 bases, with 8 bases between. The germline CDR1 and CDR2 sequences are SGHTA and FQGNSA.

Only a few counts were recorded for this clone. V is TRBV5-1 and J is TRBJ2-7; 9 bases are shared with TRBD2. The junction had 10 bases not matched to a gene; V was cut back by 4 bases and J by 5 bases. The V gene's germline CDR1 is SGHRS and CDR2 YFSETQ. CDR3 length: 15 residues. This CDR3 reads CASSPIAGVRDEQYF. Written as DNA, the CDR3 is TGCGCCAGCAGCCCAATAGCGGGAGTAAGGGACGAGCAGTACTTC.

In nucleotides, the CDR3 is TGCGCCAGCAGCCAAGCGGAGGGACAGCCCCAGCATTTT. Translation: CASSQAEGQPQHF. V is TRBV4-3 and J is TRBJ1-5; D gene unclear. The CDR3 is 13 amino acids. V gave up 1 base and J gave up 7 bases, with 8 bases separating them. Looked up from germline, CDR1 is LGHNA and CDR2 is YSLEER.

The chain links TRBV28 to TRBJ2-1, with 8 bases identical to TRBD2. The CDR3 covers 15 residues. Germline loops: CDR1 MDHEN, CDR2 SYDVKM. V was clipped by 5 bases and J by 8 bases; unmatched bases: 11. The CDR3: CASSPHSSGSDEQFF. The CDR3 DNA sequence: TGTGCCAGCAGTCCCCATTCCAGCGGGAGCGATGAGCAGTTCTTC.

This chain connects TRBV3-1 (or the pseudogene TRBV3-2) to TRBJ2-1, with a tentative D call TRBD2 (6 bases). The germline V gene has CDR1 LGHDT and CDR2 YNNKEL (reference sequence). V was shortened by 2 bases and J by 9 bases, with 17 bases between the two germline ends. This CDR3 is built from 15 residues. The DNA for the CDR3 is TGTGCCAGCAGCCAAACGCAAAGGAGGGTTGGTGAGCAGTTCTTC. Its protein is CASSQTQRRVGEQFF.

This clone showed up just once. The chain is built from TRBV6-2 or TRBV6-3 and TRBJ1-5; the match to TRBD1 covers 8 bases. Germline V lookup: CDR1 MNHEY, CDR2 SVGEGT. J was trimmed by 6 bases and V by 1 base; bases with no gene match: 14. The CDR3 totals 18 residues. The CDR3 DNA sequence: TGTGCCAGCAGTTACTTCCAGGTGCCCGGACAGGGAGTTCAGCCCCAGCATTTT. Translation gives CASSYFQVPGQGVQPQHF.